Sequencing of this T cell receptor beta chain was carried out in a study of cytomegalovirus exposure and HLA in healthy donors. Sequencing used immunoSEQ multiplex PCR; TCRdb keeps in-frame clones, though not all of them. There are 250,000 to 350,000 clones in the sample; approximately 88% occur only once, and approximately 0.96% lies in the top ten. A single count supports this clone. The germline CDR1 and CDR2 sequences are ENHRY and SYGVKD. There are 14 residues in the CDR3. With 10 bases clipped from V and 0 bases from J, the junction kept 5 bases outside the gene matches. The chain employs TRBV10-3 and TRBJ1-3; 8 nucleotides align to TRBD1. Sequences were obtained from PBMCs. This TCR was sampled from a man aged 30 to 45 in good health and CMV-seronegative. DNA of the CDR3: TGTGCCAGTCGACAGGGGAACTCTGGAAACACCATATATTTT. Residues: CASRQGNSGNTIYF.